The clone carrying this T cell receptor (beta chain) was seen many times. Antigen unknown. For repertoire sequencing, the TCR beta CDR3 regions were amplified from RNA transcripts. The authors performed first-round RT-PCR with HTBI primers and then a second-round multiplex PCR. TCRdb independently ran MiXCR on the multiplex PCR reads; one entry per CDR3 protein. Seen here are about 220,000 distinct CDR3 sequences, approximately 21% observed once, and the top ten hold about 46%. It was from about 9.1 ml of fresh peripheral blood that the PBMCs came. Germline-derived CDR1 and CDR2 are DFQATT and SNEGSKA (reference sequence). This CDR3 has 12 amino acids. Trimming took 5 bases from V and 0 from J, leaving 8 bases between them. This sample stems from a study of Graves' ophthalmopathy and Graves' hyperthyroidism. Whole-study results and caveats: Discriminating ophthalmopathy from stable hyperthyroidism, a 13-signature model attained a sensitivity of 85% to 90% and a specificity of approximately 81%.

Sequencing used peripheral blood. The V gene is TRBV20-1, the J gene TRBJ2-7; D call uncertain. This sequence was found in a woman between 50 and 59 years old with Graves' ophthalmopathy. The CDR3 nucleotides read TGCAGTGCTCCCGACAACTCCTACGAGCAGTACTTC. Its protein product is CSAPDNSYEQYF.